The 32 T cell receptor beta chains listed next were all sequenced from one sample in a study of identical twins. TCRdb used MiXCR to reprocess the 5' RACE reads, holding one entry per CDR3 protein. In the table there are around 1.7 million distinct CDR3 sequences, roughly a third of which are singletons. The sample taken for sequencing was cord blood. Every receptor here comes from a newborn girl in good health.

This rearrangement joins TRBV20-1 to TRBJ2-3, with 7 bases matching TRBD2. The CDR3 sequence is 14 residues long. After removal of 6 bases from V and 1 base from J, the junction contained 7 bases not matched to a gene. The V gene's germline CDR1 is DFQATT and CDR2 SNEGSKA (reference sequence). The CDR3 region has the DNA TGCAGTGCCCTCCGGACTAGGGGCACAGATACGCAGTATTTT. It codes for CSALRTRGTDTQYF.

This clonotype was recorded a few times. The chain carries TRBV5-1 and TRBJ1-1; 7 bases are a match to TRBD1. CDR1 and CDR2 (germline): SGHRS, YFSETQ. J lost 1 base, V lost 0 bases, and 6 bases had no gene match. CDR3 size: 16 residues. The CDR3 here is CASSLVLWTGNTEAFF. The CDR3 nucleotides read TGCGCCAGCAGCTTGGTGTTGTGGACAGGGAACACTGAAGCTTTCTTT.

This clonotype has at least ten counts. This chain joins TRBV4-1 and TRBJ2-5; 7 bases map to TRBD2. Trimming removed 5 bases from V and 3 bases from J; junction bases left unmatched: 3. CDR1 is MGHRA, CDR2 YSYEKL, per germline. This CDR3 has 13 residues. In DNA, the CDR3 is TGCGCCAGCAGCAAAGGACTAGAAGAGACCCAGTACTTC. Amino acids: CASSKGLEETQYF.

This clonotype was picked up a small number of times. CDR3 bases: TGCAGTGGCAAGTGGGGGAGACTGACCTACGAGCAGTACTTC. This encodes CSGKWGRLTYEQYF. The genes are TRBV20-1 and TRBJ2-7; D assignment may be TRBD1 or TRBD2 (5 bases each). The CDR3 covers 14 residues. V lost 7 bases, J lost 2 bases, and 18 bases lay in between. Germline V gene sequence: CDR1 DFQATT, CDR2 SNEGSKA (reference sequence).

This clonotype was observed a handful of times. The junction departs from germline at one end; a sequencing error may be responsible. This chain uses TRBV5-1 with TRBJ1-5; TRBD1 might be the D (5 bases). Germline CDR1 is SGHRS and CDR2 is YFSETQ. This CDR3 region has 13 residues. The chain's CDR3 is CASSFWGSQPQHF. DNA of the CDR3: TGTGCCAGCAGCTTTTGGGGGTCTCAGCCCCAGCATTTT.

This clonotype has just a few counts. The chain uses TRBV29-1 and TRBJ2-1, with 7 nucleotides matching TRBD2. The CDR3 length is 15 residues. The germline V gene has CDR1 SQVTM and CDR2 ANQGSEA. V gave up 5 bases and J gave up 3 bases; unmatched junction bases: 10. CDR3 sequence reads: CSVHGGGGVYNEQFF. CDR3 DNA sequence: TGCAGCGTTCACGGCGGGGGAGGAGTCTACAATGAGCAGTTCTTC.

This clonotype was counted at least ten times. This chain uses TRBV6-5 with TRBJ1-2; 8 bases line up with TRBD1. In germline, CDR1 is MNHEY, CDR2 SVGAGI. The CDR3 is 15 residues long. V dropped 5 bases and J dropped 4; count of bases not matched to a gene: 9. For the CDR3, the DNA is TGTGCCAGCAGTCCTTACTCGGGACAGGTCTATGGCTACACCTTC. Protein sequence: CASSPYSGQVYGYTF.

The chain recombines TRBV4-2 with TRBJ1-5, with D unclear. The length of the CDR3 is 13 residues. Germline values: CDR1 LGHNA, CDR2 YNFKEQ. Trimming stripped 4 bases from V and 1 base from J, with 5 bases between. The CDR3 loop is CASSPKSNQPQHF. The DNA of the CDR3 is TGTGCCAGCAGCCCGAAGAGCAATCAGCCCCAGCATTTT.

As to this clonotype: The junction shows a germline mismatch at one end, possibly a read error. The chain links TRBV7-2 to TRBJ2-1; D may be TRBD1 (6 bases). The germline V gene has CDR1 SGHTA and CDR2 FQGNSA. This CDR3 comprises 14 residues. The CDR3 is CASSLARTVNEQFF. The CDR3 DNA follows: TGTGCCAGCAGCCTAGCCCGGACAGTCAATGAGCAGTTCTTC.

The rearrangement uses TRBV6-6 and TRBJ2-5; unclear D gene. TRBJ2-1 matches the DNA end more closely, so the J call is doubtful. The germline V gene has CDR1 MNHNY and CDR2 SVGAGI (reference sequence). This CDR3 comprises 13 residues. The CDR3 region is CASSHGDQETQFF. The CDR3, as DNA: TGTGCCAGCAGTCATGGTGATCAAGAGACCCAGTTCTTC.

This clonotype was counted a few times. V usage is TRBV20-1 and J usage is TRBJ1-6, with D possibly TRBD1 on 6 matching bases. Germline CDR1 and CDR2: DFQATT and SNEGSKA (reference sequence). The CDR3 consists of 15 residues. Trimming took 5 bases from V and 0 from J, leaving 11 bases between them. This CDR3 reads CSAVTGSSYNSPLHF. The DNA for the CDR3 is TGCAGTGCTGTAACAGGGAGCTCCTATAATTCACCCCTCCACTTT.

With respect to this clonotype: With a much larger clone just one base away, this may be a read error. The rearrangement links TRBV3-1 to TRBJ2-5, with D perhaps given as TRBD1 or TRBD2 (6 bases each). Germline values: CDR1 LGHDT, CDR2 YNNKEL (reference sequence). This CDR3 has 14 amino acids. V was shortened by 3 bases and J by 1 base, with 9 bases between the two germline ends. The CDR3 coding sequence is TGTGCCAGCAGCCATGGGGGGCCCCAAGAGACCCAGTACTTC. It is translated as CASSHGGPQETQYF.

The sample holds a few counts of this clonotype. CDR3 nucleotides: TGCAGCGTTGACTTAGCGGGGGACGTTTCCTACGAGCAGTACTTC. This encodes CSVDLAGDVSYEQYF. The chain combines TRBV29-1 with TRBJ2-7; 9 bases are shared with TRBD2. CDR3 length: 15 residues. Per the germline V gene, CDR1 is SQVTM and CDR2 is ANQGSEA. J was trimmed by 1 base and V by 3 bases; bases with no gene match: 7.

The chain carries TRBV7-2 and TRBJ1-1; 8 nucleotides match TRBD1. Germline CDR1 is SGHTA and CDR2 is FQGNSA. Losses at the gene ends were 1 base for V and 5 bases for J; bases not matched to a gene: 6. The CDR3 contains 15 residues. The CDR3 is CASSLGSRGRTEAFF. The DNA of the CDR3 is TGTGCCAGCAGCTTAGGTAGCAGGGGGCGTACTGAAGCTTTCTTT.

This chain uses TRBV11-3 with TRBJ2-5, with D perhaps TRBD1 (6 bases). Per germline, CDR1 SGHNT and CDR2 YENEEA. V dropped 5 bases and J dropped 11 bases, with 18 bases sitting between them. The CDR3 has 13 amino acids. This chain's CDR3 is CASSLNRDNEQYF. CDR3 sequence (DNA): TGTGCCAGCAGCCTAAACAGGGACAATGAGCAGTACTTC.

The chain has TRBV20-1 and TRBJ2-7, with 8 bases lining up with TRBD2. Per the germline V gene, CDR1 is DFQATT and CDR2 is SNEGSKA (reference sequence). The J segment lost 4 bases and the V segment lost 3 bases, leaving 5 bases of the junction unmatched. This CDR3 spans 13 amino acids. The CDR3 here is CSASGGEGYEQYF. The CDR3 DNA follows: TGCAGTGCTAGCGGGGGGGAGGGATACGAGCAGTACTTC.

The V gene is TRBV2, the J gene TRBJ1-5; D unresolved. The germline V and J ends were trimmed by 0 bases and 2 bases, with 5 bases remaining between them. This CDR3 spans 14 amino acids. Germline values: CDR1 SNHLY, CDR2 FYNNEI. CDR3 region: CASSEALRNQPQHF. Here the CDR3 DNA reads TGTGCCAGCAGTGAAGCGCTTCGCAATCAGCCCCAGCATTTT.

CDR3 nucleotide sequence: TGTGCCAGCAGGGAAGTAGGGAAGACAGGCGCGTTCGAATTTCACACTGAAGCTTTCTTT. Amino acids: CASREVGKTGAFEFHTEAFF. The chain carries TRBV7-9 and TRBJ1-1; TRBD1 might be the D (6 bases). Germline V gene lookup returns CDR1 SEHNR and CDR2 FQNEAQ (reference sequence). The CDR3 length is 20 residues. V was trimmed by 6 bases and J by 3 bases, leaving 32 bases between them.

CDR3 sequence reads: CASSLALDREGYTF. The CDR3 nucleotides read TGCGCCAGCAGCTTGGCCTTGGACAGGGAGGGCTACACCTTC. The chain couples TRBV5-1 to TRBJ1-2; 8 bases align to TRBD1. V shed 0 bases, J shed 8 bases, and the junction held 6 bases outside the gene matches. CDR1 is SGHRS and CDR2 is YFSETQ in the germline V gene. The CDR3 covers 14 residues.

This clonotype was seen a few times. CDR3 sequence reads: CASNTGRETQYF. The CDR3 DNA reads as TGTGCCAGCAATACAGGGAGAGAGACCCAGTACTTC. The chain is built from TRBV28 and TRBJ2-5; D perhaps matches TRBD1 (6 bases). Per the germline V gene, CDR1 is MDHEN and CDR2 is SYDVKM. There are 12 residues in the CDR3. V was pared by 7 bases and J by 4 bases, with 10 bases between.

This clonotype was observed a few times. The V call is TRBV20-1, the J call TRBJ1-4, with 7 bases fitting TRBD1. CDR3 length: 14 residues. J lost 1 base, V lost 6 bases, and 5 bases had no gene match. The germline gives CDR1 DFQATT, CDR2 SNEGSKA (reference sequence). The CDR3 DNA sequence: TGCAGTGCCGCACGACAGGGAACTAATGAAAAACTGTTTTTT. Amino acids: CSAARQGTNEKLFF.

This clonotype has just a few counts. CDR3 sequence: CAAGTHGYTF. The CDR3, as DNA: TGTGCGGCGGGGACCCATGGCTACACCTTC. V usage is TRBV6-1 and J usage is TRBJ1-2, with D possibly being TRBD1 (5 bases). Germline loops: CDR1 MNHNS, CDR2 SASEGT. The CDR3 runs 10 residues.

This clonotype was observed a few times. The rearrangement links TRBV2 to TRBJ1-2, with 12 bases matching TRBD1. Trimming cost V 1 base and J 5 bases; bases outside gene matches: 5. This CDR3 region has 16 residues. CDR1 and CDR2 (germline): SNHLY, FYNNEI. CDR3 in DNA: TGTGCCAGCAGTGAAGGAGGGACAGGGGGCCTATATGGCTACACCTTC. It translates to CASSEGGTGGLYGYTF. Using reference TRBV2 and TRBJ1-2 for the parts outside the CDR3, the full variable domain is EPEVTQTPSHQVTQMGQEVILRCVPISNHLYFYWYRQILGQKVEFLVSFYNNEISEKSEIFDDQFSVERPDGSNFTLKIRSTKLEDSAMYFCASSEGGTGGLYGYTFGSGTRLTVV.

About this clonotype itself: The junction departs from germline at one end; a sequencing error may be responsible. The chain carries TRBV20-1 and TRBJ2-2, with a tentative D call TRBD2 (6 bases). This CDR3 spans 16 amino acids. In germline, CDR1 is DFQATT, CDR2 SNEGSKA (reference sequence). The CDR3 loop is CSARDKWLAKTGELFF. The CDR3 nucleotides are TGCAGTGCTAGAGATAAGTGGCTAGCGAAAACCGGGGAGCTGTTTTTT.

The table lists this clonotype with a few counts. This chain joins TRBV28 and TRBJ2-1; 8 bases line up with TRBD2. Germline CDR1 is MDHEN and CDR2 is SYDVKM. The CDR3 extends over 18 amino acids. V was pared by 8 bases and J by 3 bases, with 18 bases of the junction left unmatched. The CDR3 loop is CASWVRDSGTRRYNEQFF. Written as DNA, the CDR3 is TGTGCCAGCTGGGTCCGGGACTCCGGGACTAGACGCTACAATGAGCAGTTCTTC.

With respect to this clonotype: A read error may account for a junction end that differs from germline. The chain carries TRBV10-2 and TRBJ2-5, with 7 bases lining up with TRBD1. Germline V gene sequence: CDR1 WSHSY, CDR2 SAAADI. There are 14 residues in the CDR3. CDR3 region: CASSLGTVQETHYF. CDR3 in DNA: TGCGCCAGCAGTTTGGGGACAGTGCAAGAGACCCATTACTTC.

The chain recombines TRBV4-1 with TRBJ2-7; 11 bases agree with TRBD2. V trimming: 4 bases; J trimming: 0 bases; junction bases outside the gene matches: 5. Germline assignment: CDR1 MGHRA and CDR2 YSYEKL. The CDR3 is 16 amino acids. The CDR3 DNA reads as TGCGCCAGCAGCCTATCTAGCGGGGGGCTCTCCTACGAGCAGTACTTC. Translating gives CASSLSSGGLSYEQYF.

CDR3 DNA sequence: TGCAGCCCCTTGACTCGCCGGTACAATGAGCAGTACTTC. This sequence encodes CSPLTRRYNEQYF. The chain is built from TRBV29-1 and TRBJ2-1; no firm D call. The J call may be wrong; the DNA end is better matched by TRBJ2-7. CDR1 and CDR2 from the germline V gene are SQVTM and ANQGSEA. The CDR3 extends over 13 amino acids.

The sample holds one count of this clonotype. V usage is TRBV5-1 and J usage is TRBJ1-1, with 7 nucleotides matching TRBD1. Germline V gene sequence: CDR1 SGHRS, CDR2 YFSETQ. The CDR3 consists of 15 residues. The trim removed 0 bases at V and 1 base at J, leaving 3 bases unmatched. The DNA of the CDR3 is TGCGCCAGCAGCTTGGCAAACAGGGGGAACACTGAAGCTTTCTTT. It translates to CASSLANRGNTEAFF.

The CDR3 DNA reads as TGTGCCAGCAGCGGACGGACCAAAAACATTCAGTACTTC. This sequence encodes CASSGRTKNIQYF. V usage is TRBV7-2 and J usage is TRBJ2-4; D not certain. Trimming took off 5 bases at V and 2 bases at J, with 7 bases between the two ends. The germline CDR1 and CDR2 sequences are SGHTA and FQGNSA. The CDR3 runs 13 residues.

V usage is TRBV28 and J usage is TRBJ2-3; a weak D match, TRBD2 (6 bases). The V gene's germline CDR1 is MDHEN and CDR2 SYDVKM. This CDR3 has 17 amino acids. V lost 2 bases to trimming and J lost 3 bases, with 18 bases between them. The DNA of the CDR3 is TGTGCCAGCAGTTTAAACCCAGTACTAGCACCTACAGATACGCAGTATTTT. Protein: CASSLNPVLAPTDTQYF.

The table lists this clonotype with a few counts. The chain joins TRBV28 to TRBJ2-2; D uncertain. Trimming removed 8 bases at V and 0 bases at J, with 13 bases between. Germline-derived CDR1 and CDR2 are MDHEN and SYDVKM. The CDR3 length is 15 residues. The chain's CDR3 is CASPRSPPNTGELFF. CDR3 DNA sequence: TGTGCCAGCCCGAGAAGTCCCCCGAACACCGGGGAGCTGTTTTTT.